The rows below give T cell receptor beta chains drawn from one sample of a study of blood T cells in healthy people across ages. TCRdb itself ran the 5' RACE reads through MiXCR, one entry per CDR3 protein. Here the sample spans some 900,000 distinct CDR3 sequences, 40% to 60% being singletons. Sequencing was done on a sample of blood. The receptors derive from a man aged 30 to 39 in good health. Each CDR3 is given with its conserved first and last residue. D genes are given only for firm matches. A row's size may be missing; if present it is once, few, many or a size class.

len: 16
d_gene: -
v_gene: TRBV27
abundance: -
j_gene: TRBJ2-3
CDR3aa: CASRPLMRSRTDTQYF
CDR3nt: TGTGCCAGCCGACCCTTAATGAGGTCCCGCACAGATACGCAGTATTTT

len: 15
d_gene: -
v_gene: TRBV4-3
abundance: -
j_gene: TRBJ1-5
CDR3aa: CASSPSFPGNQPQHF
CDR3nt: TGCGCCAGCAGCCCCAGTTTTCCGGGAAATCAGCCCCAGCATTTT

len: 15
d_gene: -
v_gene: TRBV6-2/TRBV6-3
abundance: -
j_gene: TRBJ2-1
CDR3aa: CARGAGRGPYNEQFF
CDR3nt: TGTGCCAGGGGAGCAGGGCGGGGCCCCTACAATGAGCAGTTCTTC

len: 15
d_gene: TRBD1
v_gene: TRBV29-1
abundance: few
j_gene: TRBJ1-2
CDR3aa: CSVRGTGFLSGGYTF
CDR3nt: TGCAGCGTGAGGGGGACAGGGTTCCTTTCGGGCGGCTACACCTTC

len: 13
d_gene: -
v_gene: TRBV6-1
abundance: -
j_gene: TRBJ1-2
CDR3aa: CASSERGPYGYTF
CDR3nt: TGTGCCAGCAGTGAAAGGGGTCCCTATGGCTACACCTTC

len: 15
d_gene: -
v_gene: TRBV9
abundance: -
j_gene: TRBJ2-1
CDR3aa: CASSVDRAGIFGQFF
CDR3nt: TGTGCCAGCAGCGTAGATAGGGCGGGCATTTTTGGGCAGTTCTTC

len: 12
d_gene: -
v_gene: TRBV29-1
abundance: -
j_gene: TRBJ2-5
CDR3aa: CSVETVQQTQYF
CDR3nt: TGCAGCGTTGAAACGGTGCAACAGACCCAGTACTTC

len: 16
d_gene: -
v_gene: TRBV10-3
abundance: -
j_gene: TRBJ1-1
CDR3aa: CAISESINAMNTEAFF
CDR3nt: TGTGCCATCAGTGAGTCGATAAACGCCATGAACACTGAAGCTTTCTTT

len: 12
d_gene: -
v_gene: TRBV20-1
abundance: -
j_gene: TRBJ2-4
CDR3aa: CSARGSGFEQYF
CDR3nt: TGCAGTGCTCGAGGATCAGGTTTTGAGCAGTACTTC

len: 8
d_gene: -
v_gene: TRBV20-1
abundance: few
j_gene: TRBJ2-3
CDR3aa: CSVGAQYF
CDR3nt: TGCAGTGTGGGGGCGCAGTATTTT

len: 14
d_gene: -
v_gene: TRBV7-2
abundance: -
j_gene: TRBJ1-1
CDR3aa: CASSLHVVNTEAFF
CDR3nt: TGTGCCAGCAGCTTACATGTAGTAAACACTGAAGCTTTCTTT

len: 13
d_gene: -
v_gene: TRBV7-9
abundance: -
j_gene: TRBJ1-2
CDR3aa: CASSLGESDGYTF
CDR3nt: TGTGCCAGCAGCCTAGGAGAGTCGGATGGCTACACCTTC

len: 19
d_gene: -
v_gene: TRBV4-3
abundance: few
j_gene: TRBJ1-5
CDR3aa: CASSQDVGVGQGSNQPQHF
CDR3nt: TGCGCCAGCAGCCAAGATGTAGGGGTAGGCCAGGGGAGCAATCAGCCCCAGCATTTT

len: 16
d_gene: TRBD1
v_gene: TRBV7-6
abundance: -
j_gene: TRBJ2-7
CDR3aa: CASSLGTGTVSYEQYF
CDR3nt: TGTGCCAGCAGCTTAGGGACAGGAACCGTCTCCTACGAGCAGTACTTC

len: 16
d_gene: -
v_gene: TRBV25-1
abundance: few
j_gene: TRBJ2-5
CDR3aa: CASSEYLPVRGETQYF
CDR3nt: TGTGCCAGCAGTGAATATCTACCGGTTCGAGGAGAGACCCAGTACTTC

len: 14
d_gene: -
v_gene: TRBV4-1
abundance: -
j_gene: TRBJ1-2
CDR3aa: CASSQEQANYGYTF
CDR3nt: TGCGCCAGCAGCCAAGAACAGGCTAACTATGGCTACACCTTC

len: 15
d_gene: -
v_gene: TRBV6-1
abundance: -
j_gene: TRBJ1-2
CDR3aa: CASSEAHGAGRGYTF
CDR3nt: TGTGCCAGCAGTGAAGCTCATGGGGCAGGTCGTGGCTACACCTTC